The T cell receptor (beta chain) under discussion was sequenced for a study of spatial heterogeneity in lung cancer. The time point is: sample taken at primary tumor resection. The study sequenced unsorted whole RNA from tumor, nontumor lung or frozen PBMC. 72 TRACERx patients with early, untreated non-small cell lung cancer donated samples. TCRdb reanalysed the 5' RACE reads using MiXCR and keeps one entry per CDR3 protein. Of about 36,000 distinct CDR3 sequences listed, 4% to 6% were seen once; the top ten hold roughly 26%. The table lists this clonotype with many counts. The ends were cut back, 4 bases at V and 4 bases at J, with 12 bases in the middle. Per germline, CDR1 SNHLY and CDR2 FYNNEI. This CDR3 is built from 14 residues.

The chain has TRBV2 and TRBJ2-3; D is undetermined. The specimen was PBMCs, collected at surgery. This TCR derives from a female donor with early-stage non-small cell lung cancer. CDR3 DNA sequence: TGTGCCAGCAGTGCCTTGAACCCCCCAGATACGCAGTATTTT. Translated: CASSALNPPDTQYF.